This T cell receptor (beta chain) is from a study of T cell responses to AZD1222 COVID-19 vaccine (dated by TCRdb to the early 2020s). Regarding the study in general: AZD1222 recipients whose second dose came at about 4 weeks and those whose second dose came at about 12 weeks were combined into one group, since spike-specific TCR depth and breadth did not differ between the two schedules. A total of more than 230 trial participants underwent TCR sequencing, of whom 207 received two doses of AZD1222 and some 25 received two doses of the MenACWY control vaccine. Trial participants were enrolled by age into 18-55, 56-69 and 70-plus year subgroups, with 148, 28 and 57 TCR-sequenced participants respectively.

The CDR3 regions of human TCRbeta chains were analyzed by immunosequencing. For the original study's pipeline: TCRs in the repertoires were compared against a reference library of SARS-CoV-2-specific TCRs that had been generated with the MIRA antigen-specificity platform. Breadth was defined as the fraction of unique TCRs that were SARS-CoV-2-associated, and depth was defined as the fraction of total T cells that were SARS-CoV-2-associated. Each spike-specific TCR was assigned to its reactive spike region and to a CD4 or CD8 class using the MIRA data. Log10-transformed breadth and depth values were compared by one-way ANOVA with Sidak's multiple comparisons tests. TCRdb re-hosts the immuneACCESS table, in-frame sequences only. Its copies lack some clones; in the studies checked, an unresolved V gene accounts for under half of them, and the cause for the rest is not known. D and trimming come from the DNA, and the V and J calls and clone size come from that table. The table for this sample lists about 100,000 clones; roughly nine tenths of them were counted only once. Of the sample, about 1.8% is held by the ten largest clones.

CDR1 and CDR2 were assigned from the germline V gene as SGHNT and YENEEA. Clipping removes 1 base from V and 3 bases from J, with 4 as the unmatched junction base count. The CDR3 sequence holds 18 residues, the cysteine and phenylalanine included. The sequence is cut down to CDR3 DNA, 54 bases in frame from base 1. The time point label corresponds to: baseline before first vaccination. The vaccinee samples were drawn from two UK trials, COV001 and COV002, one of which was a single-blind randomized controlled phase 2/3 trial testing AZD1222 (ChAdOx1 nCoV-19) in healthy adults. For TCRbeta chain sequencing, PBMC samples were collected from trial participants at day 0 and at day 28 after the second dose. This clone appeared once. Its antigen specificity is not known. No much larger clonotype is one base removed from it; base qualities were not supplied. Study-wide conclusions, independent of this receptor: After two AZD1222 doses, spike-specific TCR breadth and depth were significantly higher than at day 0 and than in MenACWY recipients. In the small 56-69-year group, the increase in depth fell short of significance, most likely because of low power. Participants were mostly white British and included more females than males, and it was suggested by the authors that clonal diversity may have been underestimated. Because no day 14 peak-response samples were available, repertoires were characterized only after the peak T cell response. Conclusions about previously exposed vaccinees are limited because only five to seven AZD1222 recipients were SARS-CoV-2 seropositive at baseline. Vaccine-associated CD4 TCRs spanned the whole spike protein, with dominant responses in regions 160-218 and 743-854. Epitopes outside the regions mutated in the B.1.351 and B.1.1.7 variants were reportedly recognized by nearly half of the unique spike-specific TCRs.

Here the sequenced sample was peripheral blood, taken on day 0 of AZD1222 vaccination. The source is an adult in good health. The rearrangement joined TRBV11-3 to TRBJ2-6; 12 central bases correspond to TRBD1. The CDR3 protein: CASSLGGTGGYGANVLTF. The nucleotide sequence is TGTGCCAGCAGCTTAGGCGGGACAGGGGGCTATGGGGCCAACGTCCTGACTTTC.